This T cell receptor (beta chain) was sequenced during a study of patients and donors after allogeneic stem cell transplantation. Trimming removed 0 bases at V and 10 bases at J, with 13 bases between. Germline V gene data show CDR1 as LGHNA and CDR2 as YSLEER. This CDR3 has 15 residues. One entry per CDR3 protein results from TCRdb running MiXCR on the RT-PCR reads. The table includes about 410,000 distinct CDR3 sequences, 16% detected once. The chain employs TRBV4-3 and TRBJ1-6; possible D gene TRBD1, 6 bases. This receptor was taken from a human donor who was either an allogeneic HSCT recipient or a stem cell or donor lymphocyte infusion donor (not recorded which). It is not recorded whose cells these are; they may come from a transplant donor. Sequenced material: blood, either unsorted or a sorted T cell fraction (not recorded which). DNA of the CDR3: TGCGCCAGCAGCCAAGATTCACAGGGCGACTCACCCCTCCACTTT. Translated, it gives CASSQDSQGDSPLHF.